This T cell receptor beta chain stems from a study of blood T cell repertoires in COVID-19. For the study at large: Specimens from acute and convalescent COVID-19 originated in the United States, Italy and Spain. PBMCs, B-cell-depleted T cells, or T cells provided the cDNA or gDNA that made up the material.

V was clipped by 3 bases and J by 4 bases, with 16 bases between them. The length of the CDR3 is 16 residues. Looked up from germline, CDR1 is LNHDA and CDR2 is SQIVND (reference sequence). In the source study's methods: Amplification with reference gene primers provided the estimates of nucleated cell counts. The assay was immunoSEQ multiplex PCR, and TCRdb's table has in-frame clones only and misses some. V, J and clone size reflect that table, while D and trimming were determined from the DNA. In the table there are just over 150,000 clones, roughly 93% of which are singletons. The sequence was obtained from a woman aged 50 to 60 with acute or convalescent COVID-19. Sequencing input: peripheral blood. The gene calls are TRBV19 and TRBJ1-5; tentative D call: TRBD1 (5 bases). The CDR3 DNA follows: TGTGCCAGTAGTATTGGCCCGGGGGGGAAGAATCAGCCCCAGCATTTT. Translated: CASSIGPGGKNQPQHF.